Sequencing of this T cell receptor (beta chain) was carried out in a study of blood T cell repertoires in COVID-19. Study context: The United States, Italy and Spain provided the acute and convalescent COVID-19 samples. T cells, B-cell-depleted T cells, or PBMCs provided the cDNA or gDNA that served as material.

This clone appeared a single time. Authors' data handling: Amplification from reference gene primers served as the basis for estimated nucleated cell counts. Profiling relied on immunoSEQ multiplex PCR, and the TCRdb table lists in-frame clones only, not all of them. V and J calls and clone size come straight from that table; D and trimming were deduced from the DNA. This repertoire shows under 80,000 clones, around 90% found once; its top ten account for roughly 1%. The V segment lost 6 bases and the J segment 4 bases; nucleotides outside the gene matches: 9. Germline V gene data show CDR1 as MNHEY and CDR2 as SVGAGI. This CDR3 has 15 amino acids.

The V and J genes are TRBV6-5 and TRBJ2-1, with TRBD2 identical over 7 bases. This receptor was obtained from a man between 65 and 79 years old with acute or convalescent COVID-19. Sequences were obtained from peripheral blood. The CDR3 nucleotides are TGTGCCAGCAGCCGGACTTGGGGGGGTTACAATGAGCAGTTCTTC. It is translated as CASSRTWGGYNEQFF.